This TCR beta chain emerged from a study of control samples from healthy donors and cancer patients. Assay used: immunoSEQ multiplex PCR; TCRdb lists only in-frame clones, some missing. The sample records 95,000 to 130,000 clones, approximately 90% being singletons. The V and J ends lost 5 bases and 5 bases, in that order; junction bases with no gene match: 8. The CDR3 covers 16 residues. The germline gives CDR1 LNHDA, CDR2 SQIVND (reference sequence). Material: blood. This sequence originates from a woman in her 70s in good health. The chain uses TRBV19 and TRBJ1-5, with TRBD1 matching over 11 bases. CDR3 amino acids: CASSSWDRGLYQPQHF. The DNA of the CDR3 is TGTGCCAGTAGTTCGTGGGACAGGGGGTTGTATCAGCCCCAGCATTTT.